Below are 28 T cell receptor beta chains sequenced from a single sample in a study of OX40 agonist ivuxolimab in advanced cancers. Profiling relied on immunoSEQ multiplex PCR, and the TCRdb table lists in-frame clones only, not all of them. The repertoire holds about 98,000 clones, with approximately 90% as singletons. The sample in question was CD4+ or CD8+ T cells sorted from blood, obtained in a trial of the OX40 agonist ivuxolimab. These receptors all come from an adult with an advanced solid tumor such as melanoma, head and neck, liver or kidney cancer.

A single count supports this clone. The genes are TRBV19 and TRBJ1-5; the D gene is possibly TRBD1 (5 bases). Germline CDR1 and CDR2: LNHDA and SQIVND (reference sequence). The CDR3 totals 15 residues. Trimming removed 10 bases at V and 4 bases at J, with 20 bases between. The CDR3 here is CATSPTSGGNQPQHF. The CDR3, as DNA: TGTGCCACCTCACCGACTTCGGGGGGAAATCAGCCCCAGCATTTT.

The CDR3 spells CASSMQANTGELFF. DNA for the CDR3: TGTGCCAGTAGTATGCAGGCGAACACCGGGGAGCTGTTTTTT. V gene TRBV19 combines with J gene TRBJ2-2; D is uncertain. Germline loops: CDR1 LNHDA, CDR2 SQIVND (reference sequence). The CDR3 totals 14 residues. V gave up 3 bases and J gave up 0 bases, with 5 bases separating them.

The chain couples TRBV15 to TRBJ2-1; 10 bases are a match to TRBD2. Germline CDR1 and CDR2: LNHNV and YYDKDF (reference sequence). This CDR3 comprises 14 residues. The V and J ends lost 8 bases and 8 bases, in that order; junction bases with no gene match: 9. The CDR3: CATQSGTSVDEQFF. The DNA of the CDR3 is TGTGCCACCCAATCAGGGACTAGCGTCGATGAGCAGTTCTTC.

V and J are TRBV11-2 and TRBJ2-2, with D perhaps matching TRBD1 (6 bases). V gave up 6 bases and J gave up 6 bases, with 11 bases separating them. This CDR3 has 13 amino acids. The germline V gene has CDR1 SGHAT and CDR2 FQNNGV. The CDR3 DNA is TGTGCCAGCAGGTCACAGGGCGCCGGGGAGCTGTTTTTT. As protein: CASRSQGAGELFF.

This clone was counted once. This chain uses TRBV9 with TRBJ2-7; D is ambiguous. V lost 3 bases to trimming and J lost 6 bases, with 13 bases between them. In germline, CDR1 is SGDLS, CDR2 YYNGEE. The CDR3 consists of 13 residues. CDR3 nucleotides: TGTGCCAGCAGCGATCGGCAGCCCATCGAGCAGTACGTC. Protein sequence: CASSDRQPIEQYV.

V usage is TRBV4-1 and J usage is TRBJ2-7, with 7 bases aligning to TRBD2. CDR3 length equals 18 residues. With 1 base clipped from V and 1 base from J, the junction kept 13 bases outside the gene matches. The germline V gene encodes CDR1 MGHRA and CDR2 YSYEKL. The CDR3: CASSQGTGGPVGSYEQYF. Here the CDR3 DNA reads TGCGCCAGCAGCCAAGGGACGGGAGGCCCTGTTGGGTCCTACGAGCAGTACTTC.

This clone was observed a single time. The CDR3 nucleotides read TGTGCCAGCAGTTATAACAGGGGGCAGAATGAAGCTTTCTTT. Translating gives CASSYNRGQNEAFF. J is TRBJ1-1 and V is TRBV6-5, with TRBD1 identical over 9 bases. Germline V gene lookup returns CDR1 MNHEY and CDR2 SVGAGI. The V gene end was trimmed by 3 bases and the J gene end by 7 bases; junction bases not matched to a gene: 6. The CDR3 runs 14 residues.

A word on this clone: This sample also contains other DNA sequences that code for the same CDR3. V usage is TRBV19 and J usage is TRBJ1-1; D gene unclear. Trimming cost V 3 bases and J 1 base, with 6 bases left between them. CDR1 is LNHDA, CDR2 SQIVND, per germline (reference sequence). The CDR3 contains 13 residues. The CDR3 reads CASSIRRNTEAFF. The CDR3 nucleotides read TGTGCCAGTAGTATTAGACGGAACACTGAAGCTTTCTTT.

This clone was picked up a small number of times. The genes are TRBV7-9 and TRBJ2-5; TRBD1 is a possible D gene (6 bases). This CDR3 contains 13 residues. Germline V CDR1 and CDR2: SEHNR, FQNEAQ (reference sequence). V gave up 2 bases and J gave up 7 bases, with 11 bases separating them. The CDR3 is CASSLLGAGTQYF. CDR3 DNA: TGTGCCAGCAGCTTACTGGGGGCTGGGACCCAGTACTTC. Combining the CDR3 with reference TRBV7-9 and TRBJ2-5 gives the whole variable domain DTGVSQNPRHKITKRGQNVTFRCDPISEHNRLYWYRQTLGQGPEFLTYFQNEAQLEKSRLLSDRFSAERPKGSFSTLEIQRTEQGDSAMYLCASSLLGAGTQYFGPGTRLLVL.

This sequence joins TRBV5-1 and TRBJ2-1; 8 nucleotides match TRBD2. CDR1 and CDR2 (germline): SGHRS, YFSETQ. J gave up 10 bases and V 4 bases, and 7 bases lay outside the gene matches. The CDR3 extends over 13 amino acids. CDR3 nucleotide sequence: TGCGCCAGCAGCCCTACTAGCGGCAGAGAGCAGTTCTTC. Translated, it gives CASSPTSGREQFF.

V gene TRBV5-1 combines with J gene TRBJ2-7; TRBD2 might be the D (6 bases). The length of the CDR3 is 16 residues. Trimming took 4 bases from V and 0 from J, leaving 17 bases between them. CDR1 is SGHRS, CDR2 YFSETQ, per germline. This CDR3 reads CASSPSAGLSSYEQYF. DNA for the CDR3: TGCGCCAGCAGCCCGTCAGCGGGCCTAAGCTCCTACGAGCAGTACTTC.

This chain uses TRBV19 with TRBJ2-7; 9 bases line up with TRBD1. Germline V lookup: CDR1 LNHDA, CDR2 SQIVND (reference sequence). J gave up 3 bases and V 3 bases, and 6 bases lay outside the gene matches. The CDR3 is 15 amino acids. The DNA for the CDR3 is TGTGCCAGTAGTATCGGAGGGACAGGGTACTACGAGCAGTACTTC. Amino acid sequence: CASSIGGTGYYEQYF.

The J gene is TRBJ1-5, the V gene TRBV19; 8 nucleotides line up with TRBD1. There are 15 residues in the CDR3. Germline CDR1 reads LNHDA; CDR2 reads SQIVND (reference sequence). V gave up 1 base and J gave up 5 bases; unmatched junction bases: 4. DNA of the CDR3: TGTGCCAGTAGTATAGGGCAGGGGGCATATCAGCCCCAGCATTTT. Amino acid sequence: CASSIGQGAYQPQHF.

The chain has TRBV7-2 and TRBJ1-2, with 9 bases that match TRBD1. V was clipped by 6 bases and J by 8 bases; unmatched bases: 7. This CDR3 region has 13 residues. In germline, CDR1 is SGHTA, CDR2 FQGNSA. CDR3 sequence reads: CASSLQGARGYTF. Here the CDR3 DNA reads TGTGCCAGCAGTTTACAGGGGGCGAGAGGCTACACCTTC.

CDR3 loop: CASSVGRDGTDTQYF. The DNA for the CDR3 is TGTGCCAGCAGCGTAGGGCGGGACGGCACAGATACGCAGTATTTT. V is TRBV9 and J is TRBJ2-3, with a possible D match to TRBD2 (6 bases). The CDR3 length is 15 residues. V was trimmed by 0 bases and J by 1 base, leaving 9 bases between them. Germline V gene data show CDR1 as SGDLS and CDR2 as YYNGEE.

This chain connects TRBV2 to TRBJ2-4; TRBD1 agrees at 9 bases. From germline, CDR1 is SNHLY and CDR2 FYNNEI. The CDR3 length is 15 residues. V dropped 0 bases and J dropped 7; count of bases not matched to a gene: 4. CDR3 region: CASSEARQGGNIQYF. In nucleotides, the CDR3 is TGTGCCAGCAGTGAAGCTAGACAGGGGGGGAACATTCAGTACTTC.

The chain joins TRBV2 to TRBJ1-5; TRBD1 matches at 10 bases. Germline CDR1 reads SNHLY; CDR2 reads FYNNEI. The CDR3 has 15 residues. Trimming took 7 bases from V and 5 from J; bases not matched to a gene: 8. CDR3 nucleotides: TGTGCCAGCAACCAACGGGACAGGGGTGATCAGCCCCAGCATTTT. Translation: CASNQRDRGDQPQHF.

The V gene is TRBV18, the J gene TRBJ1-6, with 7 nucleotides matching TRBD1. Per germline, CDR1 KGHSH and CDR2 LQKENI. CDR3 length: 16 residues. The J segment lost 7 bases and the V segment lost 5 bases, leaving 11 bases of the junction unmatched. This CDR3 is CASSFTGAPENSPLHF. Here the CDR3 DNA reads TGTGCCAGCTCATTTACAGGGGCGCCGGAAAATTCACCCCTCCACTTT.

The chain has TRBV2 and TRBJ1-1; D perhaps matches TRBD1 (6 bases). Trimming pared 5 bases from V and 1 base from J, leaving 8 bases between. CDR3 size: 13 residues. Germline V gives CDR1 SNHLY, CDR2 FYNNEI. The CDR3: CASSTGTNTEAFF. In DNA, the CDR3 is TGTGCCAGCAGTACAGGGACGAACACTGAAGCTTTCTTT.

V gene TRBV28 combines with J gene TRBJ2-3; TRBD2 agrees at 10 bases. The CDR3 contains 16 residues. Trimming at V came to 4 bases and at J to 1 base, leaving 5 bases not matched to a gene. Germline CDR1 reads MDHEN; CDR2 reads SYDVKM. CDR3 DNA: TGTGCCAGCAGTTCTAGCGGGAGTTATGGCACAGATACGCAGTATTTT. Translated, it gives CASSSSGSYGTDTQYF.

CDR3 protein: CASSIFPYLRGSYNEQFF. The CDR3 DNA sequence: TGTGCCAGTAGTATCTTCCCGTATTTGCGGGGATCCTACAATGAGCAGTTCTTC. The J gene is TRBJ2-1, the V gene TRBV19, with D possibly matching TRBD2 (6 bases). Germline-derived CDR1 and CDR2 are LNHDA and SQIVND (reference sequence). V lost 3 bases and J 1 base, leaving 19 bases between the germline ends. The CDR3 is 18 residues long.

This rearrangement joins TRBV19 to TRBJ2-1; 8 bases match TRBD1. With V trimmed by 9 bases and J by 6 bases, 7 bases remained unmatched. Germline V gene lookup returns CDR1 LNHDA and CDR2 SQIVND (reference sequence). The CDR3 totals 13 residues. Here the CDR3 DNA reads TGTGCCAGCGGACAGGGAGTCTCCAATGAGCAGTTCTTC. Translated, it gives CASGQGVSNEQFF.

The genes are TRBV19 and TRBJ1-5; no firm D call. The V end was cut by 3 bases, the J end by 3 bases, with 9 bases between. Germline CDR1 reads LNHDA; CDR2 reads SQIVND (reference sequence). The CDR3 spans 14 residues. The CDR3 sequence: CASSMFLLNQPQHF. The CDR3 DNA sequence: TGTGCCAGTAGTATGTTTCTGCTCAATCAGCCCCAGCATTTT.

This CDR3 is CASSPTTAETQYF. As DNA, the CDR3 is TGTGCCAGCTCACCCACCACGGCGGAGACCCAGTACTTC. The rearrangement joins TRBV18 to TRBJ2-5; unclear D gene. This CDR3 spans 13 amino acids. Germline V CDR1 and CDR2: KGHSH, LQKENI. V lost 3 bases and J lost 5, with 10 bases in between. The variable domain in full, completed from reference TRBV18 and TRBJ2-5, reads NAGVMQNPRHLVRRRGQEARLRCSPMKGHSHVYWYRQLPEEGLKFMVYLQKENIIDESGMPKERFSAEFPKEGPSILRIQQVVRGDSAAYFCASSPTTAETQYFGPGTRLLVL.

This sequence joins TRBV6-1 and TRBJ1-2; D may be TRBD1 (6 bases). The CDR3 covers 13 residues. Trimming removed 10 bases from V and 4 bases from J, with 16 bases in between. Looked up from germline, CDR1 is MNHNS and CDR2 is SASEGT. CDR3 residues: CATMGGRVYGYTF. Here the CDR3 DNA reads TGTGCCACCATGGGGGGGCGCGTCTATGGCTACACCTTC.

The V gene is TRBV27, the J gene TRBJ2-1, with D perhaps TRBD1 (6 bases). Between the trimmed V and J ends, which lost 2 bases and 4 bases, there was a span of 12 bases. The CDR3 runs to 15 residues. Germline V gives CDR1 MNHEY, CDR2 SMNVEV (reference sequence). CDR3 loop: CASSLLTGPYNEQFF. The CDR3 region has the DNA TGTGCCAGCAGTTTACTGACAGGACCGTACAATGAGCAGTTCTTC.

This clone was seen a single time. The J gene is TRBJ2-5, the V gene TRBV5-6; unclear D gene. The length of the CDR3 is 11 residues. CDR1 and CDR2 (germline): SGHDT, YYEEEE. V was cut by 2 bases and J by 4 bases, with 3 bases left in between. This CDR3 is CASSFRETQYF. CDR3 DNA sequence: TGTGCCAGCAGCTTTAGAGAGACCCAGTACTTC. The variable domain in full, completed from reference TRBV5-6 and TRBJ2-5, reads DAGVTQSPTHLIKTRGQQVTLRCSPKSGHDTVSWYQQALGQGPQFIFQYYEEEERQRGNFPDRFSGHQFPNYSSELNVNALLLGDSALYLCASSFRETQYFGPGTRLLVL.

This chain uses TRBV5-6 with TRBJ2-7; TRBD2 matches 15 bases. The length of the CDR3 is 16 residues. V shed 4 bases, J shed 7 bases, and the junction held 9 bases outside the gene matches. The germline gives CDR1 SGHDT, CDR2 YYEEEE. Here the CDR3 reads CASSRTGLAGGNEQYV. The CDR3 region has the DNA TGTGCCAGCAGCCGTACCGGACTAGCGGGAGGGAATGAGCAGTACGTC.